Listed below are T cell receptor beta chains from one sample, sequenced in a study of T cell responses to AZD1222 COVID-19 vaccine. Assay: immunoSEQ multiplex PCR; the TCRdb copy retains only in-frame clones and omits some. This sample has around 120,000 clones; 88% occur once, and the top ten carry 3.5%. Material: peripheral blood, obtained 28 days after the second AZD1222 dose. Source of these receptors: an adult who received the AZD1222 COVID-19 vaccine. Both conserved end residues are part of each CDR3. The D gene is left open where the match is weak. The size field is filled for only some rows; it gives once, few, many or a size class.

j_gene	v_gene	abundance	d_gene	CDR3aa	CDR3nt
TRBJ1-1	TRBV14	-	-	CASSPFGRVKLGTEAFF	TGTGCCAGCAGCCCATTCGGCAGGGTAAAGTTGGGCACTGAAGCTTTCTTT
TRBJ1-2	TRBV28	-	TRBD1	CASSSDRTRGYTF	TGTGCCAGCAGTTCGGACAGGACGAGGGGCTACACCTTC
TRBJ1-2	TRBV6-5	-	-	CASSYSLWGPRGGYTF	TGTGCCAGCAGTTACTCGCTGTGGGGCCCCCGGGGTGGCTACACCTTC
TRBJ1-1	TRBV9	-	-	CASSPLRRTENTEAFF	TGTGCCAGCAGCCCTCTCCGGAGGACAGAGAACACTGAAGCTTTCTTT
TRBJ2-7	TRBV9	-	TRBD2	CASSVEGLGVSEQYF	TGTGCCAGCAGCGTCGAGGGACTAGGGGTTTCCGAGCAGTACTTC
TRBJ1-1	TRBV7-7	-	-	CASSLEWDTEAFF	TGTGCCAGCAGCTTAGAATGGGACACTGAAGCTTTCTTT
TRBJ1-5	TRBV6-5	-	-	CASSRASAGNQPQHF	TGTGCCAGCAGCCGAGCCTCGGCGGGCAATCAGCCCCAGCATTTT
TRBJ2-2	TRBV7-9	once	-	CASSLDTGELFF	TGTGCCAGCAGCTTAGACACCGGGGAGCTGTTTTTT
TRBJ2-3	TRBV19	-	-	CASSAWDTHSVNTQYF	TGTGCCAGTAGTGCCTGGGACACCCACTCGGTAAATACGCAGTATTTT
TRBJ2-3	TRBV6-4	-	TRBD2	CASSDASGSSTDTQYF	TGTGCCAGCAGTGACGCTAGCGGGTCCAGCACAGATACGCAGTATTTT
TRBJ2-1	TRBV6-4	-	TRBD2	CASSEAGTSSYNEQFF	TGTGCCAGCAGTGAAGCCGGGACTAGCTCCTACAATGAGCAGTTCTTC
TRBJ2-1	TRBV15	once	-	CATSSFAGYNEQFF	TGTGCCACCAGCAGTTTTGCAGGCTACAATGAGCAGTTCTTC
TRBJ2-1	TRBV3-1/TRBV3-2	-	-	CASSRKSYNEQFF	TGTGCCAGCAGCCGAAAAAGCTACAATGAGCAGTTCTTC
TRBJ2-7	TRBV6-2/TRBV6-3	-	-	CASSYGSPPEQYF	TGTGCCAGCAGTTATGGATCTCCCCCCGAGCAGTACTTC
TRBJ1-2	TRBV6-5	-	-	CASTYSWGRSGYSYTF	TGTGCCAGCACCTACTCTTGGGGAAGGTCAGGGTATAGCTACACCTTC
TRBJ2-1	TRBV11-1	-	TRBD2	CASSYLAGPYNEQFF	TGTGCCAGCAGCTACCTAGCGGGGCCTTACAATGAGCAGTTCTTC
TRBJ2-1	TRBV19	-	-	CASSADGGLFYNEQFF	TGTGCCAGTAGCGCCGATGGGGGCCTCTTTTATAATGAGCAGTTCTTC
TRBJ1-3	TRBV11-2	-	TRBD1	CASSGDSQISGNTIYF	TGTGCCAGCAGCGGGGACAGCCAAATATCTGGAAACACCATATATTTT
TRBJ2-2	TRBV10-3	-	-	CAISTVERDTGELFF	TGTGCCATCAGCACCGTCGAGAGGGACACCGGGGAGCTGTTTTTT
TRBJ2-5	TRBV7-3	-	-	CASSPGLRQETQYF	TGTGCCAGCAGCCCCGGACTACGCCAAGAGACCCAGTACTTC
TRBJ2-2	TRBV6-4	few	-	CASSESEANTGELFF	TGTGCCAGCAGTGAAAGCGAAGCGAACACCGGGGAGCTGTTTTTT
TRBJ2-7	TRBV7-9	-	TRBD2	CASSLVGTGTSGGSYEQYF	TGTGCCAGCAGCTTAGTGGGGACAGGGACTAGCGGGGGCTCCTACGAGCAGTACTTC
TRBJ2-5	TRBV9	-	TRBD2	CASSVGWTGGGQETQYF	TGTGCCAGCAGCGTAGGTTGGACGGGAGGTGGACAAGAGACCCAGTACTTC
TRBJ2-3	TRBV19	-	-	CASNLDRSSTDTQYF	TGTGCCAGTAACTTGGACAGATCTAGCACAGATACGCAGTATTTT
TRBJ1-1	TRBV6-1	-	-	CASSDWGNTEAFF	TGTGCCAGCAGTGATTGGGGGAACACTGAAGCTTTCTTT
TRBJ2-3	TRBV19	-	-	CASSIRGPPTDTQYF	TGTGCCAGTAGTATTCGGGGCCCCCCCACAGATACGCAGTATTTT
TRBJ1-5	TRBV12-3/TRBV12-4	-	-	CASRSGGIQPQHF	TGTGCCAGCAGATCTGGGGGGATTCAGCCCCAGCATTTT
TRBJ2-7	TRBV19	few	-	CASSIGRARVGEQYF	TGTGCCAGTAGTATTGGTCGGGCGAGGGTTGGCGAGCAGTACTTC
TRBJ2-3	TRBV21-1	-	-	CASSKPKRDTDTQYF	TGTGCCAGCAGCAAACCGAAAAGGGATACAGATACGCAGTATTTT
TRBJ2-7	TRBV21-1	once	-	CASSKPGLPPSYEQYF	TGTGCCAGCAGCAAACCTGGACTCCCACCGTCCTACGAGCAGTACTTC
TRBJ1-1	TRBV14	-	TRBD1	CASSQARTGEAFF	TGTGCCAGCAGCCAAGCGCGGACAGGGGAAGCTTTCTTT
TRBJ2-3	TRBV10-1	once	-	CASSERRGGTDTQYF	TGCGCCAGCAGCGAGAGGAGGGGAGGTACAGATACGCAGTATTTT
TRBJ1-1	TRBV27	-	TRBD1	CASSLFPGTGGILGTEAFF	TGTGCCAGCAGTTTATTCCCAGGGACAGGGGGCATACTAGGCACTGAAGCTTTCTTT
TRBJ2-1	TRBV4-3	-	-	CASSRAALSYNEQFF	TGCGCCAGCAGCCGAGCAGCCTTATCCTACAATGAGCAGTTCTTC
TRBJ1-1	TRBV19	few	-	CASSIHQPAGVNTEAFF	TGTGCCAGTAGTATACACCAACCGGCAGGGGTTAACACTGAAGCTTTCTTT
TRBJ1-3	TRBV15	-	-	CATRERGERTIYF	TGTGCCACCCGCGAGAGGGGGGAACGGACCATATATTTT
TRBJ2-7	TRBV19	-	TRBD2	CATVGRLAGGGYEQYF	TGTGCCACCGTAGGCCGACTAGCGGGAGGCGGCTACGAGCAGTACTTC
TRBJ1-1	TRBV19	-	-	CASSIGAGITEAFF	TGTGCCAGTAGTATAGGGGCAGGGATCACTGAAGCTTTCTTT
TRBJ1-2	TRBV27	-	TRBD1	CASSRDRAYGYTF	TGTGCCAGCAGCCGGGACAGGGCCTATGGCTACACCTTC
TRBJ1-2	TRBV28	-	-	CASSSRPSGYTF	TGTGCCAGCAGCTCGCGCCCCAGTGGCTACACCTTC
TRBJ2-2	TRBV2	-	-	CASSGALNSNTGELFF	TGTGCCAGCAGTGGGGCTCTCAATTCGAACACCGGGGAGCTGTTTTTT
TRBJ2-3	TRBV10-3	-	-	CAISEGGRGTDTQYF	TGTGCCATCAGTGAGGGGGGAAGGGGCACAGATACGCAGTATTTT
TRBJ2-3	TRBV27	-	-	CASSLKGAFGAASTDTQYF	TGTGCCAGCAGTTTAAAAGGGGCGTTCGGAGCGGCTAGCACAGATACGCAGTATTTT
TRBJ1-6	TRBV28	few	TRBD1	CASSLPLTGGEDSPLHF	TGTGCCAGCAGTCTCCCACTTACAGGGGGCGAGGATTCACCCCTCCACTTT
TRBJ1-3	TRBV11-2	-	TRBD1	CASSLIRGRGNTIYF	TGTGCCAGCAGCTTAATCAGGGGGAGGGGAAACACCATATATTTT
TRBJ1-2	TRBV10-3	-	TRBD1	CAISARTGTLGGYTF	TGTGCCATCAGTGCTAGGACAGGGACCTTGGGGGGCTACACCTTC
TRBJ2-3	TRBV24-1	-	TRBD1	CATSPGQGAADTQYF	TGTGCCACCAGCCCGGGACAGGGGGCAGCAGATACGCAGTATTTT
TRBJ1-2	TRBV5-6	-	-	CASSPTESNYGYTF	TGTGCCAGCAGCCCCACAGAATCGAACTATGGCTACACCTTC
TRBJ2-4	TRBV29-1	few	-	CSVEEGAGVAKNIQYF	TGCAGCGTTGAAGAAGGGGCAGGGGTCGCCAAAAACATTCAGTACTTC
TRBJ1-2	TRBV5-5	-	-	CASSPGISGYTF	TGTGCCAGCAGCCCGGGGATTTCTGGCTACACCTTC
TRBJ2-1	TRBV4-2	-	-	CASSQDEGEWIRFF	TGTGCCAGCAGCCAAGATGAAGGGGAGTGGATAAGATTCTTC
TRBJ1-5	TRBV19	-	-	CASRGPSNQPQHF	TGTGCCAGTAGGGGTCCTAGCAATCAGCCCCAGCATTTT
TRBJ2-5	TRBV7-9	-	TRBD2	CASSLGLATRGQKTQYF	TGTGCCAGCAGCCTGGGACTAGCCACACGGGGGCAAAAGACCCAGTACTTC